The T cell receptor (beta chain) described here comes from a study of OX40 agonist ivuxolimab in advanced cancers. Samples were taken at baseline and on day 1 of cycles 4 and 7. Germline assignment: CDR1 MNHNY and CDR2 SVGAGI (reference sequence). The CDR3 consists of 11 residues. V was cut by 11 bases and J by 4 bases, with 9 bases left in between. Notes on this clone: The antigen remains unidentified.

Study results and limitations: CD8+ T cells (on average) carried more expanded clones than CD4+ T cells.

The repertoire was sequenced with immunoSEQ multiplex PCR; TCRdb's copy has only in-frame clones and lacks some. There are more than 60,000 clones in the sample; 80% to 85% occur only once, and 4% to 4.5% lies in the top ten. The rearrangement joins TRBV6-6 to TRBJ1-3; D is unclear. The sequence was obtained from an adult with an advanced solid tumor such as melanoma, head and neck, liver or kidney cancer. The sequenced sample was CD4+ or CD8+ T cells sorted from blood, obtained in a trial of the OX40 agonist ivuxolimab. The DNA of the CDR3 is TGTGCCGGCGGTGACGGAAACACCATATATTTT. Its protein is CAGGDGNTIYF.